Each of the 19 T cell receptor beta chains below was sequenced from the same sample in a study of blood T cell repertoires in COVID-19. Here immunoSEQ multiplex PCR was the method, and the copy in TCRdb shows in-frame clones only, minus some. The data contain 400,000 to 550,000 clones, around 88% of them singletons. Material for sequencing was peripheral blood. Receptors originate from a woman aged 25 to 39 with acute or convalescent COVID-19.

CDR3 in amino acids: CASSLTGRTEAFF. CDR3 in DNA: TGTGCCAGCAGCTTGACAGGGCGAACTGAAGCTTTCTTT. V gene TRBV5-6 combines with J gene TRBJ1-1, with D possibly being TRBD1 (6 bases). The CDR3 is made up of 13 amino acids. Trimming pared 1 base from V and 5 bases from J, leaving 9 bases between. Germline V CDR1 and CDR2: SGHDT, YYEEEE.

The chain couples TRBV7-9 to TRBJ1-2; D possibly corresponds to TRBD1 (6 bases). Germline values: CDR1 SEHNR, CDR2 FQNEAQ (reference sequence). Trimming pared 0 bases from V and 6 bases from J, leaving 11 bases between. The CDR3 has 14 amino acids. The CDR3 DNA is TGTGCCAGCAGCTTAGCCGGGGGGCGGAATGGCTACACCTTC. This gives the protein CASSLAGGRNGYTF.

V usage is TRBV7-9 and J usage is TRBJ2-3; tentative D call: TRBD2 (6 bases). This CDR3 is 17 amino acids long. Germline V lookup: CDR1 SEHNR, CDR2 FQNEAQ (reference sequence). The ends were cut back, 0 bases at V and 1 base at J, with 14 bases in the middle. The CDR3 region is CASSLALHSGRTDTQYF. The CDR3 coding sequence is TGTGCCAGCAGCTTAGCTCTCCATAGCGGACGCACAGATACGCAGTATTTT.

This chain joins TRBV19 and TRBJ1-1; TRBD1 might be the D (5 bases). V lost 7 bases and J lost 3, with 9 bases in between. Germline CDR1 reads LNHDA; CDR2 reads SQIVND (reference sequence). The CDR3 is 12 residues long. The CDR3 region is CASTAGYTEAFF. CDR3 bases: TGTGCCAGTACGGCAGGGTACACTGAAGCTTTCTTT. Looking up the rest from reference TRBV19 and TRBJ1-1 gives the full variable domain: DGGITQSPKYLFRKEGQNVTLSCEQNLNHDAMYWYRQDPGQGLRLIYYSQIVNDFQKGDIAEGYSVSREKKESFPLTVTSAQKNPTAFYLCASTAGYTEAFFGQGTRLTVV.

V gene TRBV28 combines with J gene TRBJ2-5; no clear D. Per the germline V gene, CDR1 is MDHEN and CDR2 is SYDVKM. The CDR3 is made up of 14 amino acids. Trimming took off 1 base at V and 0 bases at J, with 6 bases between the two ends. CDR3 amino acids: CASSLSVYQETQYF. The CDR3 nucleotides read TGTGCCAGCAGTTTATCCGTATACCAAGAGACCCAGTACTTC. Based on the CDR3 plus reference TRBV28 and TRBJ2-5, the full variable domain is DVKVTQSSRYLVKRTGEKVFLECVQDMDHENMFWYRQDPGLGLRLIYFSYDVKMKEKGDIPEGYSVSREKKERFSLILESASTNQTSMYLCASSLSVYQETQYFGPGTRLLVL.

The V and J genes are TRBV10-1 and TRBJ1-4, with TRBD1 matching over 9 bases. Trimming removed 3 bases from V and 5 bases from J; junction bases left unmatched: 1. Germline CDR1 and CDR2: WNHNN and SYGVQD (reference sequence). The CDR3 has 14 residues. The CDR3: CASSEGTGNEKLFF. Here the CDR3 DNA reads TGCGCCAGCAGTGAAGGGACAGGGAATGAAAAACTGTTTTTT.

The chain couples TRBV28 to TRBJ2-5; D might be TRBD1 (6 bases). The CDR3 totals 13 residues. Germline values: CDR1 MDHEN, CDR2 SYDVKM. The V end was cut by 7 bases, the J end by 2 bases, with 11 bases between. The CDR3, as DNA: TGTGCCAGCAACCTACAGGGTCAAGAGACCCAGTACTTC. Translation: CASNLQGQETQYF.

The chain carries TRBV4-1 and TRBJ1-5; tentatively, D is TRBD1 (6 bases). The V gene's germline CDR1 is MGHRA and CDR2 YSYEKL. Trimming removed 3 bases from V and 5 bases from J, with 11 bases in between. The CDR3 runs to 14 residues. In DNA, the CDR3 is TGCGCCAGCAGCCAGGGGGCAGGGGATCAGCCCCAGCATTTT. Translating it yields CASSQGAGDQPQHF.

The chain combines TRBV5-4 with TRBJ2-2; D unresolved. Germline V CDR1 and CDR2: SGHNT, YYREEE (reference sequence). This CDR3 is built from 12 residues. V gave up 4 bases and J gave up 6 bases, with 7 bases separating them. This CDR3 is CASSTQAGELFF. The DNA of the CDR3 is TGTGCCAGCAGCACTCAGGCCGGGGAGCTGTTTTTT.

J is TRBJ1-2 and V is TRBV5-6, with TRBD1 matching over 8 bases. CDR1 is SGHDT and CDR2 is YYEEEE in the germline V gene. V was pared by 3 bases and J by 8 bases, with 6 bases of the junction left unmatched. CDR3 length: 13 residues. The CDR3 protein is CASSSQGATGYTF. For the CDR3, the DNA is TGTGCCAGCAGCTCGCAGGGGGCCACGGGCTACACCTTC.

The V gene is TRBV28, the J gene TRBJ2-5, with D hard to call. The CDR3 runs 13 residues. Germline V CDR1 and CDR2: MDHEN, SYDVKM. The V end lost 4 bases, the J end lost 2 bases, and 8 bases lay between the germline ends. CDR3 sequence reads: CASSSRTQETQYF. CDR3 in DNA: TGTGCCAGCAGTTCCAGAACGCAAGAGACCCAGTACTTC. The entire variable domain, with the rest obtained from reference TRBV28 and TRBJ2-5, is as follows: DVKVTQSSRYLVKRTGEKVFLECVQDMDHENMFWYRQDPGLGLRLIYFSYDVKMKEKGDIPEGYSVSREKKERFSLILESASTNQTSMYLCASSSRTQETQYFGPGTRLLVL.

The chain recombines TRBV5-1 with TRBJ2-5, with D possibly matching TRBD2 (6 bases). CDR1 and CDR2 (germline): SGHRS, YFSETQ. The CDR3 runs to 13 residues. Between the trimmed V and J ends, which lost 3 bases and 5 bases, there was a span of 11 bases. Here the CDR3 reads CASSSGTRETQYF. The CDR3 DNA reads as TGCGCCAGCAGCTCGGGGACTCGGGAGACCCAGTACTTC.

Written as DNA, the CDR3 is TGTGCCAGCATTCCCCTGGCGGGGGGCGATGCAGATACGCAGTATTTT. Translating it yields CASIPLAGGDADTQYF. This sequence joins TRBV5-6 and TRBJ2-3; 8 bases are shared with TRBD2. Trimming took 6 bases from V and 4 from J; bases not matched to a gene: 13. The CDR3 sequence is 16 residues long. Germline CDR1 SGHDT, CDR2 YYEEEE.

CDR3 amino acids: CATARGYGNQPQHF. CDR3 in DNA: TGTGCCACCGCCAGGGGCTACGGCAATCAGCCCCAGCATTTT. This rearrangement joins TRBV19 to TRBJ1-5; maybe TRBD1 (6 bases). The CDR3 loop spans 14 amino acids. Germline lookup yields CDR1 LNHDA and CDR2 SQIVND (reference sequence). V was cut by 10 bases and J by 2 bases, with 15 bases left in between. Full variable domain (missing parts from reference TRBV19 and TRBJ1-5): DGGITQSPKYLFRKEGQNVTLSCEQNLNHDAMYWYRQDPGQGLRLIYYSQIVNDFQKGDIAEGYSVSREKKESFPLTVTSAQKNPTAFYLCATARGYGNQPQHFGDGTRLSIL.

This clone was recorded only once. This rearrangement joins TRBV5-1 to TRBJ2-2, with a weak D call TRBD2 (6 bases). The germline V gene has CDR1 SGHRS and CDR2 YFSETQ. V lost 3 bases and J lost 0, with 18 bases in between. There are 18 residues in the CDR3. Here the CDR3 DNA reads TGCGCCAGCAGCTATTTAGGGACTGAAACCTCGAACACCGGGGAGCTGTTTTTT. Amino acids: CASSYLGTETSNTGELFF. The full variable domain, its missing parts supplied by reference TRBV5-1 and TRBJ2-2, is KAGVTQTPRYLIKTRGQQVTLSCSPISGHRSVSWYQQTPGQGLQFLFEYFSETQRNKGNFPGRFSGRQFSNSRSEMNVSTLELGDSALYLCASSYLGTETSNTGELFFGEGSRLTVL.

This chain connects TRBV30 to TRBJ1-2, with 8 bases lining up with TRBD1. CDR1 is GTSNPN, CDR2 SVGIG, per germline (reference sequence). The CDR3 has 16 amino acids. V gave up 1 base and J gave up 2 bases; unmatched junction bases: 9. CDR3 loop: CAWSGDLQGANYGYTF. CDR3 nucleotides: TGTGCCTGGAGTGGGGACCTTCAGGGGGCGAACTATGGCTACACCTTC.

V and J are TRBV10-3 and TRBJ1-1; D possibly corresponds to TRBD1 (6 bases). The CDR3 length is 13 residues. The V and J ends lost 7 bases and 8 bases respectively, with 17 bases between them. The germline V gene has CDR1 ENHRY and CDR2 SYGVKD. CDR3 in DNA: TGTGCCATCATGGGCGTATCGGGGACAGAAGCTTTCTTT. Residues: CAIMGVSGTEAFF.

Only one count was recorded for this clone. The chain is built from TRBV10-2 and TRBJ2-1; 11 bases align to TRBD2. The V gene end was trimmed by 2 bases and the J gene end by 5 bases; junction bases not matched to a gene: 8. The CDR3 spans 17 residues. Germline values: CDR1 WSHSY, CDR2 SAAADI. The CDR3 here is CASSELGLAGGNNEQFF. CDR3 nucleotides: TGCGCCAGCAGTGAGCTCGGTCTAGCGGGGGGAAACAATGAGCAGTTCTTC.

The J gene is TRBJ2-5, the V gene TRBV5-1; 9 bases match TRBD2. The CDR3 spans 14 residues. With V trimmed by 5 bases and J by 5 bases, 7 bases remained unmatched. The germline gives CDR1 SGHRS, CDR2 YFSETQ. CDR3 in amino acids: CASSARGGRETQYF. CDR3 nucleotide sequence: TGCGCCAGCAGTGCGCGGGGGGGCCGCGAGACCCAGTACTTC. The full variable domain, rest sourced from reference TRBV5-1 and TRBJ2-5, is KAGVTQTPRYLIKTRGQQVTLSCSPISGHRSVSWYQQTPGQGLQFLFEYFSETQRNKGNFPGRFSGRQFSNSRSEMNVSTLELGDSALYLCASSARGGRETQYFGPGTRLLVL.